The text below deals with one T cell receptor beta chain. The target antigen is unknown. The sample comes from a study of a mutant IDH1 vaccine in newly diagnosed glioma. Study-level information: Either 4-6 weeks after radiotherapy alone or alongside temozolomide, vaccination was begun. Treated individuals were 62.5% male and roughly 40% female, averaging approximately 40 years of age.

As to time point: week 23, last vaccination. All doses held 300 ug of mutant IDH1 20-mer peptide, with topical imiquimod. The donors had new WHO grade 3 or 4 astrocytomas; these were IDH1-mutant and ATRX-lost. The table came from immunoSEQ multiplex PCR; TCRdb's copy has only in-frame clones and leaves some out. The repertoire includes almost 85,000 clones, approximately 85% of them detected once, and around 2% sits in the top ten. The receptor was isolated from a man aged 25-45 years with glioma. Some clones in this sample may be carry-over from other donors' samples. Sequencing used PBMCs, obtained from a glioma patient whose treatment included an IDH1 peptide vaccine.

CDR3 nucleotides: TGTGCCAGCAGTGTTGGCAGGGAATATCAGCCCCAGCATTTT. This codes for CASSVGREYQPQHF. The gene calls are TRBV27 and TRBJ1-5, with a tentative D call TRBD1 (5 bases). The CDR3 has 14 amino acids. V lost 5 bases and J lost 5, with 13 bases in between. In germline, CDR1 is MNHEY, CDR2 SMNVEV (reference sequence).